The 2 T cell receptor beta chains in this list originate from one sample, sequenced in a study of cytomegalovirus exposure and HLA in healthy donors. The PCR used 60 Vbeta and 13 Jbeta primers. Measured with immunoSEQ multiplex PCR; TCRdb has only the in-frame clones, and not every one. The table has approximately 170,000 clones, 79% seen once. The sequencing input was PBMCs. These receptor sequences come from a woman in her forties or fifties in good health and CMV-seronegative.

This clone was seen a handful of times. The rearrangement uses TRBV5-1 and TRBJ2-3; D perhaps matches TRBD2 (6 bases). The CDR3 is made up of 16 amino acids. V lost 4 bases and J lost 6, with 21 bases in between. Germline V CDR1 and CDR2: SGHRS, YFSETQ. CDR3 in amino acids: CASSPLKGGTSDTQYF. DNA of the CDR3: TGCGCCAGCAGCCCCCTAAAGGGAGGTACGTCGGATACGCAGTATTTT.

V and J are TRBV11-1 and TRBJ2-5, with 7 nucleotides matching TRBD2. CDR3 size: 13 residues. Germline values: CDR1 SGHAT, CDR2 FQDESV (reference sequence). The V gene end was trimmed by 5 bases and the J gene end by 4 bases; junction bases not matched to a gene: 4. CDR3 nucleotide sequence: TGTGCCAGCAGCCGAGGACTAGGAGAGACCCAGTACTTC. This gives the protein CASSRGLGETQYF.